This entry lists 4 T cell receptor beta chains sequenced from one sample in a study of blood T cell repertoires in COVID-19. Repertoires were generated with immunoSEQ multiplex PCR, while TCRdb's copy carries only in-frame clones and drops some. The sample records 30,000 or so clones, approximately 72% being singletons. The sample taken for sequencing was peripheral blood. Every receptor here comes from a man aged 80 or over with acute or convalescent COVID-19.

The V call is TRBV16, the J call TRBJ1-4; D remains ambiguous. Trimming stripped 4 bases from V and 5 bases from J, with 11 bases between. CDR3 length equals 14 residues. CDR1 and CDR2 from the germline V gene are KGHSY and FQNENV. This chain's CDR3 is CASSRRPGNEKLFF. DNA for the CDR3: TGTGCCAGCAGCCGTCGGCCAGGAAATGAAAAACTGTTTTTT.

The chain recombines TRBV5-4 with TRBJ1-1; unclear D gene. V was shortened by 0 bases and J by 5 bases, with 14 bases between the two germline ends. CDR1 and CDR2 (germline): SGHNT, YYREEE (reference sequence). This CDR3 has 15 amino acids. CDR3 in amino acids: CASSLVGGRGTEAFF. CDR3 sequence (DNA): TGTGCCAGCAGCTTGGTGGGAGGGAGAGGGACTGAAGCTTTCTTT.

The chain joins TRBV7-9 to TRBJ2-3; 7 nucleotides line up with TRBD2. V was clipped by 1 base and J by 6 bases; unmatched bases: 7. Germline V gives CDR1 SEHNR, CDR2 FQNEAQ (reference sequence). This CDR3 is 15 amino acids long. Here the CDR3 DNA reads TGTGCCAGCAGCTTAGATGGTAGGGGAGGGGATACGCAGTATTTT. It specifies CASSLDGRGGDTQYF.

J is TRBJ2-2 and V is TRBV11-2, with 9 bases fitting TRBD1. V gave up 2 bases and J gave up 9 bases; unmatched junction bases: 10. Germline V CDR1 and CDR2: SGHAT, FQNNGV. This CDR3 contains 16 residues. The CDR3 sequence: CASSLLWGQGPRELFF. In nucleotides, the CDR3 is TGTGCCAGCAGCTTACTGTGGGGACAGGGACCCCGGGAGCTGTTTTTT. Variable domain in full (rest from reference TRBV11-2 and TRBJ2-2): EAGVAQSPRYKIIEKRQSVAFWCNPISGHATLYWYQQILGQGPKLLIQFQNNGVVDDSQLPKDRFSAERLKGVDSTLKIQPAKLEDSAVYLCASSLLWGQGPRELFFGEGSRLTVL.